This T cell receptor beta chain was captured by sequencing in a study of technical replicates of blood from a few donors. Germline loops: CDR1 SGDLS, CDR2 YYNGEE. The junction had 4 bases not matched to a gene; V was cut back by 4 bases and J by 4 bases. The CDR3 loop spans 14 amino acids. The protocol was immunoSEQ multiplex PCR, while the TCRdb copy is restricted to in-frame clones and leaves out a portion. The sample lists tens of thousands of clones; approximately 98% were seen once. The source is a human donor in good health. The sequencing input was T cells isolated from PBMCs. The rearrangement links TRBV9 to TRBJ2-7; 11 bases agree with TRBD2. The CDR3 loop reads CASSQGTSGYEQYF. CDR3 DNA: TGTGCCAGCAGCCAGGGGACTAGCGGTTACGAGCAGTACTTC.